Listed below are T cell receptor beta chains from one sample, sequenced in a study of T cells in Graves' hyperthyroidism and ophthalmopathy. MiXCR, applied by TCRdb to the multiplex PCR reads, yields one record per CDR3 protein. The table shows 500,000 to 750,000 distinct CDR3 sequences, with approximately 44% occurring only once. Sequences were obtained from peripheral blood or thyroid tissue (not recorded which). These receptors came from a young woman with Graves' hyperthyroidism. Each CDR3 is given without its conserved first and last residue.

TRBJ2-5,TRBV13,ASSLGAPQGVETQY
TRBJ2-5,TRBV2,ASRARLAQETQY
TRBJ1-6,TRBV20-1,SASAGQGGSPLH
TRBJ2-7,TRBV5-1,ASSLMVGGDDEQY
TRBJ1-5,TRBV20-1,SARGQPGGDYSNQPQH
TRBJ1-6,TRBV6-5,ASSRRGGVSPSSYNSPLH
TRBJ1-2,TRBV4-1,ASSQGPGGGGYT
TRBJ1-1,TRBV3-1,ASRLGRAEAF
TRBJ2-3,TRBV10-1,ASSRDQPRADTQY
TRBJ2-7,TRBV11-3,ASRRTSGRDYEQY
TRBJ2-2,TRBV25-1,ASWGQGGFAGELF
TRBJ2-5,TRBV6-5,ASSGTREIQY
TRBJ1-2,TRBV15,ATRKPGTGRDGYT
TRBJ2-7,TRBV5-1,ASSLRLAGGPSDEQY
TRBJ1-5,TRBV19,ASSIGGSYNEH
TRBJ2-5,TRBV2,ASSADRGRGTQY
TRBJ2-7,TRBV20-1,SARLGTRTYEQY
TRBJ1-1,TRBV9,ASSVARSNTEAF
TRBJ1-2,TRBV2,ASSRDRTGYGYT
TRBJ2-7,TRBV9,ASSDGLAGVDEQY
TRBJ2-7,TRBV20-1,SASGAYEQY
TRBJ2-5,TRBV29-1,SVAVRAGGTQY
TRBJ2-5,TRBV20-1,SANLAGDLETQY
TRBJ2-7,TRBV7-9,ASSSMIQVWNEQY
TRBJ2-7,TRBV29-1,SVEGTHYEQY
TRBJ1-3,TRBV6-6,ASRRDLSGNTIY
TRBJ1-2,TRBV6-5,ASSYLRDSYGYT
TRBJ2-3,TRBV9,ASRGGADTQY
TRBJ2-6,TRBV5-1,ANSWGTGSGANVLT
TRBJ1-2,TRBV2,ASSEGGGGYGYT
TRBJ1-2,TRBV27,ASSASAADGYT
TRBJ1-2,TRBV11-2,ASSRDRGQGYT
TRBJ1-1,TRBV12-3/TRBV12-4,AIGEGSWNTEAF
TRBJ1-4,TRBV4-3,ASSPTPATNEKLF
TRBJ2-3,TRBV7-9,ASSPSATQY
TRBJ2-2,TRBV7-9,ASSLAGANTGELF
TRBJ2-7,TRBV4-1,ASSQGGTGTYERY
TRBJ2-1,TRBV7-8,ASSFGRIAGDLPVF
TRBJ1-2,TRBV7-9,ASILTGAEGYT
TRBJ2-5,TRBV15,ATSRDRGGLYQETQY
TRBJ1-1,TRBV25-1,ASSVGTEAF
TRBJ2-5,TRBV4-1,ASSQADRRETQY
-,TRBV7-9,ASSPGLREGLEQF
TRBJ1-5,TRBV2,ASRAALAGGRHNEH
TRBJ2-7,TRBV27,ASSWVAGAYEQY
TRBJ2-6,TRBV14,ASSQDKRASLLT
TRBJ1-1,TRBV5-4,ASSFVGTSTEAF
TRBJ1-5,TRBV10-2,ASSRTGDSNQPQH
TRBJ2-7,TRBV19,ASSILAGGGLAYEQY
TRBJ2-7,TRBV4-3,ASSQGLTGAEQY
TRBJ1-1,TRBV7-9,ASSGRTAMNTEAF
TRBJ2-5,TRBV11-2,ASRTSGQETQY
TRBJ2-3,TRBV7-8,ASRLGVLSDTQY
TRBJ2-5,TRBV7-9,ASSLDRRLAGEGETQY
TRBJ2-2,TRBV18,ASSRPGQGAINTGELF
TRBJ2-5,TRBV12-3/TRBV12-4,ASSLGAAQNQETQY
TRBJ1-2,TRBV25-1,AWSVVEYREGYGYT
TRBJ1-4,TRBV18,ASSPRGQTSTNEKLF
TRBJ2-2,TRBV20-1,SAVGGLNTGELF
TRBJ1-6,TRBV7-2,ASRFGASPRGSPLH